These T cell receptor beta chains were read from a single sample in a study of T cell responses to AZD1222 COVID-19 vaccine. Sequencing was performed with immunoSEQ multiplex PCR; in TCRdb, only in-frame clones are kept and a portion is missing. The sample yields about 180,000 clones, about 86% seen once. Sample: peripheral blood, taken 28 days after the second AZD1222 dose. The receptors originated from an adult who received the AZD1222 COVID-19 vaccine. Each CDR3 is given with its conserved first and last residue. The D gene is left open where the match is weak. Rows give clone size only sometimes, using once, few, many, or a class for an expanded clone.

D	V	size	J	DNA	CDR3
-	TRBV25-1	few	TRBJ2-2	TGTGCCAGCAGGAGGGGGGACACCCGCACCGGGGAGCTGTTTTTT	CASRRGDTRTGELFF
TRBD2	TRBV7-2	-	TRBJ2-7	TGTGCCAGCAGCTTCGGGAGGGGAACCTACGAGCAGTACTTC	CASSFGRGTYEQYF
TRBD1	TRBV5-1	-	TRBJ1-3	TGCGCCAGCAAACGGACAGGGACTGGAAACACCATATATTTT	CASKRTGTGNTIYF
-	TRBV19	-	TRBJ2-1	TGTGCCAGTAGTATAGTAAGGGGCATTCAGTTCTTC	CASSIVRGIQFF
TRBD1	TRBV30	-	TRBJ1-6	TGTGCCTGGAAAAGGACAGGGGGCACTTCACCCCTCCACTTT	CAWKRTGGTSPLHF
-	TRBV12-3/TRBV12-4	-	TRBJ2-1	TGTGCCAGCAGTTTACGAAATTACAATGAGCAGTTCTTC	CASSLRNYNEQFF
TRBD1	TRBV6-2/TRBV6-3	-	TRBJ1-6	TGTGCCAGCAGTTCCGGGACAGTGGATTCACCCCTCCACTTT	CASSSGTVDSPLHF
TRBD1	TRBV5-1	-	TRBJ2-7	TGCGCCAGCACCCTCGGACAGGGATTCTACGAGCAGTACTTC	CASTLGQGFYEQYF
-	TRBV30	-	TRBJ2-7	TGTGCCTGGGGACGGAACTACGAGCAGTACTTC	CAWGRNYEQYF
-	TRBV3-1/TRBV3-2	-	TRBJ1-2	TGTGCCAGCAGCCCCCAGAAGGGCTATGGCTACACCTTC	CASSPQKGYGYTF
-	TRBV5-1	-	TRBJ1-2	TGCGCCAGCAGCCTCTTAGACCTGCGGGATGGCTACACCTTC	CASSLLDLRDGYTF
-	TRBV27	once	TRBJ1-2	TGTGCCAGCAGTTGGGGAGGGAGATACGGCTACACCTTC	CASSWGGRYGYTF
-	TRBV6-4	-	TRBJ1-2	TGTGCCAGCAGTGAACGGGGGGCGAGTATCTATGGCTACACCTTC	CASSERGASIYGYTF
-	TRBV14	-	TRBJ2-3	TGTGCCAGCAGCCCAAGAGGGATCCCGCGTCAGGGAAAGGCATCGGCTAGCACAGATACGCAGTATTTT	CASSPRGIPRQGKASASTDTQYF
TRBD1	TRBV2	-	TRBJ2-7	TGTGCCAGCAGCGCCAGGGGGCACTCCTACGAGCAGTACTTC	CASSARGHSYEQYF
-	TRBV4-2	few	TRBJ1-1	TGTGCCAGCAGCTCCCCAGTACCGGCTATGAACACTGAAGCTTTCTTT	CASSSPVPAMNTEAFF
TRBD1	TRBV5-1	-	TRBJ2-1	TGCGCCAGCAGCGCGGACAGGGTAGGTGAGCAGTTCTTC	CASSADRVGEQFF
TRBD1	TRBV18	-	TRBJ2-7	TGTGCCAGCTCACAGGGGGCACATGGGGAGCAGTACTTC	CASSQGAHGEQYF
-	TRBV12-3/TRBV12-4	few	TRBJ2-2	TGTGCCAGCAGTCTTAACACCGGGGAGCTGTTTTTT	CASSLNTGELFF
-	TRBV3-1/TRBV3-2	-	TRBJ1-2	TGTGCCAGCAGCCAGAGACACTCCAAACACACCTTC	CASSQRHSKHTF
-	TRBV12-3/TRBV12-4	-	TRBJ1-5	TGTGCCAGCAGTTTCTCAACTCAGCCCCAGCATTTT	CASSFSTQPQHF
-	TRBV28	-	TRBJ1-5	TGTGCCAGCAGTTTATTGGGGGACTCCAGCAATCAGCCCCAGCATTTT	CASSLLGDSSNQPQHF
TRBD1	TRBV7-2	-	TRBJ2-5	TGTGCCAGCAGCTTAGGGGGGACAGCCCAAGAGACCCAGTACTTC	CASSLGGTAQETQYF
-	TRBV30	-	TRBJ1-6	TGTGCCTGGAGAACGAACGGACAGAGGAATTCACCCCTCCACTTT	CAWRTNGQRNSPLHF
-	TRBV6-5	few	TRBJ1-1	TGTGCCAGCAGTTCCCGCGGCGGCCCCACTGAAGCTTTCTTT	CASSSRGGPTEAFF
TRBD1	TRBV30	-	TRBJ1-5	TGTGCCTGGAGTTTACAGGGGGGCGGGGGCAATCAGCCCCAGCATTTT	CAWSLQGGGGNQPQHF
-	TRBV6-6	-	TRBJ1-6	TGTGCCAGCAGCCGGAGGGGCTATAATTCACCCCTCCACTTT	CASSRRGYNSPLHF
-	TRBV6-5	-	TRBJ1-2	TGTGCCAGCACCCTAGGAGGTGGGAGAAATGGCTACACCTTC	CASTLGGGRNGYTF
-	TRBV7-2	-	TRBJ2-1	TGTGCCAGCAGCTTTTTGGGATCCGAACCTTTTTACAATGAGCAGTTCTTC	CASSFLGSEPFYNEQFF
-	TRBV5-6	few	TRBJ1-5	TGTGCCAGCAGCTCCCGGCGGCATCAGCCCCAGCATTTT	CASSSRRHQPQHF
-	TRBV6-5	once	TRBJ1-2	TGTGCCAGCAGCCGGGACTTTAACTATGGCTACACCTTC	CASSRDFNYGYTF
TRBD1	TRBV28	-	TRBJ2-7	TGTGCCATAGGGGACAGGGGGTCCTACGAGCAGTACTTC	CAIGDRGSYEQYF
-	TRBV7-7	-	TRBJ1-3	TGTGCCAGCAGCCGAGCGGCTGGAAACACCATATATTTT	CASSRAAGNTIYF
TRBD1	TRBV3-1/TRBV3-2	-	TRBJ1-1	TGTGCCAGCAGAGGGCTCTTTGGGACAGGGGAGAACACTGAAGCTTTCTTT	CASRGLFGTGENTEAFF
-	TRBV30	-	TRBJ1-3	TGTGCCTGGAGTACTATCCCCGGAAACACCATATATTTT	CAWSTIPGNTIYF
-	TRBV6-5	-	TRBJ1-1	TGTGCCAGCAGGCCTGGGACTGCGCCTGAAGCTTTCTTT	CASRPGTAPEAFF
-	TRBV7-9	-	TRBJ2-2	TGTGCCAGCAGCCCAGACCGGGGAAACACCGGGGAGCTGTTTTTT	CASSPDRGNTGELFF
-	TRBV7-2	-	TRBJ1-6	TGTGCCAGCGCTACAACCCATTCACCCCTCCACTTT	CASATTHSPLHF
-	TRBV30	-	TRBJ2-7	TGTGCCTGGAGTGTACTTTCCATACCAACCTACGAGCAGTACTTC	CAWSVLSIPTYEQYF
-	TRBV3-1/TRBV3-2	few	TRBJ2-3	TGTGCCAGCAGCCAAGCAATTCAGGGGAAGGATACGCAGTATTTT	CASSQAIQGKDTQYF
-	TRBV6-5	few	TRBJ1-1	TGTGCCAGCAGTCGCGGGGGGGCGAACACTGAAGCTTTCTTT	CASSRGGANTEAFF
TRBD1	TRBV5-4	-	TRBJ2-5	TGTGCCAGCAGCGTCCAGGGGGCTGGGGAGACCCAGTACTTC	CASSVQGAGETQYF
TRBD2	TRBV4-1	once	TRBJ2-7	TGCGCCAGCAGCCAAGATGGAGCGGGGGAACAGTACTTC	CASSQDGAGEQYF
TRBD2	TRBV20-1	-	TRBJ2-3	TGCAGTGCTAGTGGGCTAGCGGGGAGCACAGATACGCAGTATTTT	CSASGLAGSTDTQYF
-	TRBV19	-	TRBJ1-6	TGTGCCAGTAGTATGGCAGGGAGTTCACCCCTCCACTTT	CASSMAGSSPLHF
-	TRBV9	-	TRBJ2-2	TGTGCCAGCAGCACTAAACAGGAGGCCGGGGAGCTGTTTTTT	CASSTKQEAGELFF